This T cell receptor beta chain was sequenced for a study of blood T cell repertoires in COVID-19. In the study overall: There were acute and convalescent COVID-19 samples, and they came from the United States, Italy and Spain. PBMCs, B-cell-depleted T cells, or T cells were the source of the cDNA or gDNA that made up the material.

Sequencing used immunoSEQ multiplex PCR; TCRdb keeps in-frame clones, though not all of them. The sample holds fewer than 250,000 clones, around 83% seen once. This clone is a singleton in its sample. Trimming pared 3 bases from V and 2 bases from J, leaving 11 bases between. This CDR3 has 15 residues. CDR1 is MDHEN, CDR2 SYDVKM, per germline. The chain links TRBV28 to TRBJ2-1; maybe TRBD2 (6 bases). Sequenced material: peripheral blood. The TCR comes from a woman in her forties or fifties with acute or convalescent COVID-19. CDR3 bases: TGTGCCAGCAGTTTTCGGAGACTAGCCTACAATGAGCAGTTCTTC. This sequence encodes CASSFRRLAYNEQFF. Using reference TRBV28 and TRBJ2-1 for the parts outside the CDR3, the full variable domain is DVKVTQSSRYLVKRTGEKVFLECVQDMDHENMFWYRQDPGLGLRLIYFSYDVKMKEKGDIPEGYSVSREKKERFSLILESASTNQTSMYLCASSFRRLAYNEQFFGPGTRLTVL.